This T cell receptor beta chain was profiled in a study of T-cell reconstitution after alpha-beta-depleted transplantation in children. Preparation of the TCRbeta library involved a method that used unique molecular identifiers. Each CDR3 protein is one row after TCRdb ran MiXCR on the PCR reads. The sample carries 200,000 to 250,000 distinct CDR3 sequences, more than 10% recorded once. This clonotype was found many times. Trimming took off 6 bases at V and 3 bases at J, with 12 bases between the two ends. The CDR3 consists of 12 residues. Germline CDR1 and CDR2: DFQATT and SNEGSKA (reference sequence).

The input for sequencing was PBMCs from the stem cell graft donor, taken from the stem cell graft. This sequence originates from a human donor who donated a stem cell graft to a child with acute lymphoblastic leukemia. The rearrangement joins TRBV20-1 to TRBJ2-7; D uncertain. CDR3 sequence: CSASGRFYEQYF. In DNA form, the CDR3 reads TGCAGTGCCTCGGGTCGTTTCTACGAGCAGTACTTC.